The 15 T cell receptor beta chains below come from one sample, sequenced in a study of a mutant IDH1 vaccine in newly diagnosed glioma. Produced via immunoSEQ multiplex PCR; TCRdb's table is partial and in-frame only. The data contain about 32,000 clones, about four fifths of them singletons. Their antigens remain unidentified. The time point: week 35, safety follow-up. Mutant IDH1 20-mer peptide, at 300 ug, made up each vaccine dose, with topical imiquimod. The sequencing used PBMCs, collected from a glioma patient whose treatment included an IDH1 peptide vaccine. The receptors stem from a woman younger than 30 with glioma.

This chain connects TRBV9 to TRBJ2-7; TRBD2 is a possible D gene (6 bases). This CDR3 comprises 18 residues. Per germline, CDR1 SGDLS and CDR2 YYNGEE. V gave up 3 bases and J gave up 7 bases, with 29 bases separating them. Written as DNA, the CDR3 is TGTGCCAGCAGCGGGTCCGGGCCAGCGACTAGTTTTATGTCGGAGCAGTACTTC. It specifies CASSGSGPATSFMSEQYF.

For the CDR3, the DNA is TGTGCCAGCAGCTTAGTTGCCTACCTAGATACGCAGTATTTT. This translates into CASSLVAYLDTQYF. The J gene is TRBJ2-3, the V gene TRBV7-2, with unresolved D. CDR1 and CDR2 from the germline V gene are SGHTA and FQGNSA. CDR3 size: 14 residues. V lost 1 base and J 5 bases, leaving 10 bases between the germline ends.

This clone was recorded a few times. V gene TRBV2 combines with J gene TRBJ1-4; D gene uncertain. The CDR3 consists of 12 residues. V dropped 11 bases and J dropped 5 bases, with 12 bases sitting between them. Germline CDR1 reads SNHLY; CDR2 reads FYNNEI. The CDR3 protein is CAGRAGNEKLFF. The CDR3 bases are TGTGCCGGACGGGCTGGCAATGAAAAACTGTTTTTT.

CDR3 DNA: TGTGCTAGTGGTTTGGTGGGGACAGGGGGGGACAATGAGCAGTTCTTC. It codes for CASGLVGTGGDNEQFF. The chain uses TRBV12-5 and TRBJ2-1; 11 nucleotides line up with TRBD1. Germline CDR1 LGHNT, CDR2 FRNRAP. With V trimmed by 0 bases and J by 5 bases, 3 bases remained unmatched. This CDR3 has 16 residues.

V gene TRBV11-2 combines with J gene TRBJ1-5, with D tentatively TRBD1 (5 bases). The V gene's germline CDR1 is SGHAT and CDR2 FQNNGV. Trimming took off 5 bases at V and 4 bases at J, with 15 bases between the two ends. This CDR3 region has 15 residues. CDR3 sequence (DNA): TGTGCCAGCAGCCCGGCTGGGGCCCAAAATCAGCCCCAGCATTTT. Amino acid sequence: CASSPAGAQNQPQHF. The variable domain in full, completed from reference TRBV11-2 and TRBJ1-5, reads EAGVAQSPRYKIIEKRQSVAFWCNPISGHATLYWYQQILGQGPKLLIQFQNNGVVDDSQLPKDRFSAERLKGVDSTLKIQPAKLEDSAVYLCASSPAGAQNQPQHFGDGTRLSIL.

This clone was seen a handful of times. The CDR3 here is CASSPLGGGNTEAFF. The CDR3 bases are TGTGCCAGCAGCCCCTTGGGAGGGGGGAACACTGAAGCTTTCTTT. The genes are TRBV6-5 and TRBJ1-1; the D gene is possibly TRBD1 (6 bases). CDR1 and CDR2 (germline): MNHEY, SVGAGI. CDR3 length equals 15 residues. V was shortened by 6 bases and J by 1 base, with 15 bases between the two germline ends.

V and J are TRBV5-4 and TRBJ1-1; D not certain. The V end was cut by 4 bases, the J end by 7 bases, with 8 bases between. The CDR3 covers 11 residues. Germline V lookup: CDR1 SGHNT, CDR2 YYREEE (reference sequence). The DNA for the CDR3 is TGTGCCAGCAGCGCCAACCTTGAAGCTTTCTTT. Its protein is CASSANLEAFF.

This clone was observed once. This chain links TRBV7-9 with TRBJ2-7; 11 bases align to TRBD2. The germline gives CDR1 SEHNR, CDR2 FQNEAQ (reference sequence). The CDR3 runs 18 residues. Losses at the gene ends were 6 bases for V and 3 bases for J; bases not matched to a gene: 16. The CDR3: CASSPGRGTSGSFYEQYF. The CDR3 nucleotides are TGTGCCAGCAGTCCTGGGAGGGGAACTAGCGGGAGTTTCTACGAGCAGTACTTC.

The chain combines TRBV7-8 with TRBJ1-5, with D perhaps TRBD1 (5 bases). The CDR3 has 15 residues. Germline assignment: CDR1 SGHVS and CDR2 FQNEAQ. With 1 base removed from V and 2 bases from J, the gap between germline ends came to 9 bases. The chain's CDR3 is CASSLVGGGNQPQHF. DNA for the CDR3: TGTGCCAGCAGCTTAGTTGGAGGGGGCAATCAGCCCCAGCATTTT.

J is TRBJ2-3 and V is TRBV2; unclear D gene. This CDR3 is 12 amino acids long. The germline V gene encodes CDR1 SNHLY and CDR2 FYNNEI. V was pared by 4 bases and J by 3 bases, with 5 bases between. The DNA for the CDR3 is TGTGCCAGCAGTGCACCAACAGATACGCAGTATTTT. Residues: CASSAPTDTQYF. The full variable domain, with the rest looked up from reference TRBV2 and TRBJ2-3, is EPEVTQTPSHQVTQMGQEVILRCVPISNHLYFYWYRQILGQKVEFLVSFYNNEISEKSEIFDDQFSVERPDGSNFTLKIRSTKLEDSAMYFCASSAPTDTQYFGPGTRLTVL.

This chain connects TRBV27 to TRBJ2-7; 8 bases agree with TRBD2. The V and J ends lost 3 bases and 2 bases, in that order; junction bases with no gene match: 6. Germline V lookup: CDR1 MNHEY, CDR2 SMNVEV (reference sequence). The CDR3 spans 15 residues. The CDR3 DNA reads as TGTGCCAGCAGTTTCTTAGCGGGGACTACCTACGAGCAGTACTTC. Translated, it gives CASSFLAGTTYEQYF.

The chain has TRBV7-6 and TRBJ2-7; D might be TRBD1 (6 bases). The germline V gene has CDR1 SGHVS and CDR2 FNYEAQ. The CDR3 is 13 amino acids. V was shortened by 5 bases and J by 4 bases, with 12 bases between the two germline ends. CDR3 sequence reads: CASSGGQRYEQYF. CDR3 sequence (DNA): TGTGCCAGCAGCGGGGGCCAACGTTACGAGCAGTACTTC.

The rearrangement uses TRBV11-2 and TRBJ2-7, with no clear D. V lost 4 bases and J 3 bases, leaving 4 bases between the germline ends. The V gene's germline CDR1 is SGHAT and CDR2 FQNNGV. CDR3 length equals 11 residues. This CDR3 is CASSSNYEQYF. In DNA, the CDR3 is TGTGCCAGCAGCTCTAACTACGAGCAGTACTTC.

This clone was picked up one time. The gene calls are TRBV5-1 and TRBJ1-4, with TRBD1 matching 10 bases. The CDR3 runs 15 residues. V dropped 0 bases and J dropped 7; count of bases not matched to a gene: 3. CDR1 is SGHRS and CDR2 is YFSETQ in the germline V gene. In DNA form, the CDR3 reads TGCGCCAGCAGCTTGGCGGGACAGGGGTTTGAAAAACTGTTTTTT. Residues: CASSLAGQGFEKLFF. Looking up the rest from reference TRBV5-1 and TRBJ1-4 gives the full variable domain: KAGVTQTPRYLIKTRGQQVTLSCSPISGHRSVSWYQQTPGQGLQFLFEYFSETQRNKGNFPGRFSGRQFSNSRSEMNVSTLELGDSALYLCASSLAGQGFEKLFFGSGTQLSVL.

V and J are TRBV28 and TRBJ2-7, with 10 nucleotides matching TRBD1. The V gene's germline CDR1 is MDHEN and CDR2 SYDVKM. The CDR3 runs 16 residues. V dropped 1 base and J dropped 0; count of bases not matched to a gene: 3. The CDR3 DNA sequence: TGTGCCAGCAGTTTATATCGGACAGGGGGCTCCTACGAGCAGTACTTC. Protein product: CASSLYRTGGSYEQYF.